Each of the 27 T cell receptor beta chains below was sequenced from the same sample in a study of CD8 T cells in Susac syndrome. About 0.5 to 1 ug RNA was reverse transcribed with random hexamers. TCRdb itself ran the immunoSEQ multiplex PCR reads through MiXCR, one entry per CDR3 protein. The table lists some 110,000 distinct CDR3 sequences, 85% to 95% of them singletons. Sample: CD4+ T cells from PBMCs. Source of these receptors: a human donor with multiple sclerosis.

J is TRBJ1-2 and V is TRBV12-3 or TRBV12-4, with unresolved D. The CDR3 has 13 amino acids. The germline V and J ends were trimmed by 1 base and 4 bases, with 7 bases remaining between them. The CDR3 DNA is TGTGCCAGCAGTTTAGTCACGGTCTATGGCTACACCTTC. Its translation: CASSLVTVYGYTF.

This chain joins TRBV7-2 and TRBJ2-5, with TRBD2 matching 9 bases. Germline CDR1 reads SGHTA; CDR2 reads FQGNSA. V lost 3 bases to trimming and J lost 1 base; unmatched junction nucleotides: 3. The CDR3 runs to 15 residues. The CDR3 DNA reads TGTGCCAGCAGCTTGCTAGCGGGGCCCCAAGAGACCCAGTACTTC. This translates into CASSLLAGPQETQYF.

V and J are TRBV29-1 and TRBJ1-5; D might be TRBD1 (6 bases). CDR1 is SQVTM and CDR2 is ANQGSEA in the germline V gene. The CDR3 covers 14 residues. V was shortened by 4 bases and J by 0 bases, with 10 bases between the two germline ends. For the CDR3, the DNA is TGCAGCGTTGGACTACAGGGTAGCAATCAGCCCCAGCATTTT. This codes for CSVGLQGSNQPQHF.

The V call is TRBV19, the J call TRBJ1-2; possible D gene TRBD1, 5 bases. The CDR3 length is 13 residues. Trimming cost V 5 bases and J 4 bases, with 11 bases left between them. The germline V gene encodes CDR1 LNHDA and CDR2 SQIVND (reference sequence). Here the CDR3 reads CASSRWDGYGYTF. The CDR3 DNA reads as TGTGCCAGTAGTCGATGGGACGGCTATGGCTACACCTTC.

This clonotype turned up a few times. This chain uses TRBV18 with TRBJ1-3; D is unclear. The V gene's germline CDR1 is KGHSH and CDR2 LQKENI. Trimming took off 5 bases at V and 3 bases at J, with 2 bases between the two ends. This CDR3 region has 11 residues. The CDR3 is CASSSGNTIYF. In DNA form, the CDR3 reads TGTGCCAGCTCAAGTGGAAACACCATATATTTT.

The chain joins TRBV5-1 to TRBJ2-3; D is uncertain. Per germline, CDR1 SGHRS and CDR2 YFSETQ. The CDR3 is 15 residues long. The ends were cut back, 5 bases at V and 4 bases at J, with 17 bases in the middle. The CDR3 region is CASSTAGQWADTQYF. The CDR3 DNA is TGCGCCAGCAGTACGGCCGGCCAATGGGCAGATACGCAGTATTTT.

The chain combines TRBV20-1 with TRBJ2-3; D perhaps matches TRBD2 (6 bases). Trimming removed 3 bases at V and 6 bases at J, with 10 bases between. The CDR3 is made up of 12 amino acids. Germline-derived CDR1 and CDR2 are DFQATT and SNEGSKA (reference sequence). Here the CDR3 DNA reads TGCAGTGCTAGGTCGGGGGAGGATACGCAGTATTTT. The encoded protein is CSARSGEDTQYF.

CDR3 sequence reads: CASSLAMTVNYGYTF. The CDR3 coding sequence is TGTGCCAGCAGCTTAGCCATGACAGTTAACTATGGCTACACCTTC. The genes are TRBV7-9 and TRBJ1-2; perhaps TRBD1 as D (5 bases). The CDR3 loop spans 15 amino acids. The ends were cut back, 0 bases at V and 1 base at J, with 9 bases in the middle. Germline V gene lookup returns CDR1 SEHNR and CDR2 FQNEAQ (reference sequence).

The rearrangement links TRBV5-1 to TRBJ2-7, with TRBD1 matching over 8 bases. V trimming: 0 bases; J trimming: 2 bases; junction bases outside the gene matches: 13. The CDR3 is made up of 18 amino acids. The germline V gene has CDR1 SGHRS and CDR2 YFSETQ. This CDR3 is CASSLARAGGAFPYEQYF. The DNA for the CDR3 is TGCGCCAGCAGCTTGGCCAGGGCAGGGGGCGCCTTCCCCTACGAGCAGTACTTC.

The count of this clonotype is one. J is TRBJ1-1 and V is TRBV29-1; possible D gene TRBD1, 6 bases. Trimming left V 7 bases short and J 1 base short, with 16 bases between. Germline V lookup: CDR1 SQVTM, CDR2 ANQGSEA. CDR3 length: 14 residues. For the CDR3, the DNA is TGCAGCGCATCGTTGAGACAGGAGAACACTGAAGCTTTCTTT. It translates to CSASLRQENTEAFF.

The CDR3 loop is CASSLEGSTDTQYF. The CDR3 DNA reads as TGCGCCAGCAGCTTAGAAGGTTCCACAGATACGCAGTATTTT. The chain combines TRBV5-1 with TRBJ2-3, with no clear D. The V and J ends lost 2 bases and 2 bases respectively, with 9 bases between them. Per germline, CDR1 SGHRS and CDR2 YFSETQ. The CDR3 extends over 14 amino acids. Complete variable domain (other parts from reference TRBV5-1 and TRBJ2-3): KAGVTQTPRYLIKTRGQQVTLSCSPISGHRSVSWYQQTPGQGLQFLFEYFSETQRNKGNFPGRFSGRQFSNSRSEMNVSTLELGDSALYLCASSLEGSTDTQYFGPGTRLTVL.

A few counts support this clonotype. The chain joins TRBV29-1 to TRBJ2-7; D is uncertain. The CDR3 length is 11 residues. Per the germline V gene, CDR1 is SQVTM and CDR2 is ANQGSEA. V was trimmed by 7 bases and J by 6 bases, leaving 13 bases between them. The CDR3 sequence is CSGIRASEQYF. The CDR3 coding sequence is TGCAGCGGTATTCGAGCAAGCGAGCAGTACTTC.

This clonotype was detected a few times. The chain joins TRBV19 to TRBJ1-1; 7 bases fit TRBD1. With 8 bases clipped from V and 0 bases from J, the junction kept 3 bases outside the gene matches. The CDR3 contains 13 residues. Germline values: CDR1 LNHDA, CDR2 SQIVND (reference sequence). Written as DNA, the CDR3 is TGTGCCAGTGGGGACAGCCTGAACACTGAAGCTTTCTTT. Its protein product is CASGDSLNTEAFF.

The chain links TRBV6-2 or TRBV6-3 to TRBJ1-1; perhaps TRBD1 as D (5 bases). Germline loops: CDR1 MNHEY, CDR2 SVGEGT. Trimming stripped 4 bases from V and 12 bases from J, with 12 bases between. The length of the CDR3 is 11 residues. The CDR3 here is CASSFDREPFF. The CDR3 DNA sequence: TGTGCCAGCAGTTTTGACAGAGAACCTTTCTTT.

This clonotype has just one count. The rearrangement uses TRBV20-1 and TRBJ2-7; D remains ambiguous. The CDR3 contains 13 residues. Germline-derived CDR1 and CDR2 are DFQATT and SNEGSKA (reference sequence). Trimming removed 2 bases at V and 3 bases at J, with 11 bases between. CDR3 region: CSARKSDFYEQYF. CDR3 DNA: TGCAGTGCTAGAAAGTCAGACTTCTACGAGCAGTACTTC.

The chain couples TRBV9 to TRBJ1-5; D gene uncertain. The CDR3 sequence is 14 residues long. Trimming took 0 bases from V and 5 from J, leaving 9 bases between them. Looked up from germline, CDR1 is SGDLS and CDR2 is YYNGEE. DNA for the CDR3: TGTGCCAGCAGCGTAGCTCCAGATGATCAGCCCCAGCATTTT. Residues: CASSVAPDDQPQHF. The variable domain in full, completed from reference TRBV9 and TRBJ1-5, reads DSGVTQTPKHLITATGQRVTLRCSPRSGDLSVYWYQQSLDQGLQFLIQYYNGEERAKGNILERFSAQQFPDLHSELNLSSLELGDSALYFCASSVAPDDQPQHFGDGTRLSIL.

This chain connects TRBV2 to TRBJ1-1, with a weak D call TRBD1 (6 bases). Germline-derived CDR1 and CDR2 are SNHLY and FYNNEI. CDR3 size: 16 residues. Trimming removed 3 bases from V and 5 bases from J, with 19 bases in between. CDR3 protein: CASSEAGPKQGTEAFF. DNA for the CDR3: TGTGCCAGCAGTGAGGCAGGGCCTAAGCAGGGGACTGAAGCTTTCTTT. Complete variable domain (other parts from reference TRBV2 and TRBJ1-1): EPEVTQTPSHQVTQMGQEVILRCVPISNHLYFYWYRQILGQKVEFLVSFYNNEISEKSEIFDDQFSVERPDGSNFTLKIRSTKLEDSAMYFCASSEAGPKQGTEAFFGQGTRLTVV.

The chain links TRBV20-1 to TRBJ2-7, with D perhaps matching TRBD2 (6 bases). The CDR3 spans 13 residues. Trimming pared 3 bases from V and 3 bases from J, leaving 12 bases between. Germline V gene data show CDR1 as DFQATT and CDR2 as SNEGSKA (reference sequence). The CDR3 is CSASRGMGYEQYF. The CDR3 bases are TGCAGTGCTAGTCGCGGGATGGGCTACGAGCAGTACTTC.

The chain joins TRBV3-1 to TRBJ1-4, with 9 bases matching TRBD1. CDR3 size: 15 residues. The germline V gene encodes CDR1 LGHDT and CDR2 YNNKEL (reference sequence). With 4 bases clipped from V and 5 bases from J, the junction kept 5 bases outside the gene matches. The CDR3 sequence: CASSPSGQGNEKLFF. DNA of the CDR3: TGTGCCAGCAGCCCTTCGGGACAGGGAAATGAAAAACTGTTTTTT.

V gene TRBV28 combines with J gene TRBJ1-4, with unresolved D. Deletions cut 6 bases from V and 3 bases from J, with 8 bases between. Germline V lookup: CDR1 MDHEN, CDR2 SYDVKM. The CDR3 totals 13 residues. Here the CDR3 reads CASRESANEKLFF. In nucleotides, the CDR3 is TGTGCCAGCAGGGAAAGTGCTAATGAAAAACTGTTTTTT.

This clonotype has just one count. Here the CDR3 DNA reads TGTGCCAGCAGTTACTTGAACCCAGGGAATGAGCAGTTCTTC. Its protein product is CASSYLNPGNEQFF. The chain is built from TRBV6-5 and TRBJ2-1, with TRBD1 as a possible D gene (5 bases). V was trimmed by 1 base and J by 7 bases, leaving 11 bases between them. Germline V gene data show CDR1 as MNHEY and CDR2 as SVGAGI. CDR3 length: 14 residues.

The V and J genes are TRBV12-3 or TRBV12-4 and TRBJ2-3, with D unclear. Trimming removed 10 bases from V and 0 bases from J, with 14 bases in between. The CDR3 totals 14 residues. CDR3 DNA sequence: TGTGCCACCTCCCTCGGCGCAAGCACAGATACGCAGTATTTT. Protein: CATSLGASTDTQYF.

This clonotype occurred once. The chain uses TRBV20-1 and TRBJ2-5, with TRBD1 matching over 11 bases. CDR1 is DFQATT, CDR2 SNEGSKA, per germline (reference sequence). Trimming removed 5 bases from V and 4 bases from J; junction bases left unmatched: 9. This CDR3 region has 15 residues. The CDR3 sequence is CSASPRTGGGETQYF. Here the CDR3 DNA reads TGCAGTGCTTCCCCGCGGACAGGGGGCGGAGAGACCCAGTACTTC.

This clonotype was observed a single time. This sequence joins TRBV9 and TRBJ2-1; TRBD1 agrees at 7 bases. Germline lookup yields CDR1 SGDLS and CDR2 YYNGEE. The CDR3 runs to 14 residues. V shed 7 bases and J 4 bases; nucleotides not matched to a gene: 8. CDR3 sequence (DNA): TGTGCCAGCGGCAAGGGGACAGCTTACAATGAGCAGTTCTTC. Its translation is CASGKGTAYNEQFF.

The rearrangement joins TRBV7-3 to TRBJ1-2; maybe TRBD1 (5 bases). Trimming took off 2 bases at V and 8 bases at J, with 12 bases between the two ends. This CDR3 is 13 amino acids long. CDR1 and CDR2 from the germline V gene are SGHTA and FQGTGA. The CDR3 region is CASSLVGGDGYTF. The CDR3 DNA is TGTGCCAGCAGCTTAGTGGGGGGTGACGGCTACACCTTC.

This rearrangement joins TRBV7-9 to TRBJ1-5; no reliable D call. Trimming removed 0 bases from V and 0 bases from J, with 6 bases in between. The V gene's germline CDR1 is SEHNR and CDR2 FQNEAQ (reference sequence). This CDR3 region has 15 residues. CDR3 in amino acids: CASSLAGISNQPQHF. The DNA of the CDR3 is TGTGCCAGCAGCTTAGCGGGGATTAGCAATCAGCCCCAGCATTTT.

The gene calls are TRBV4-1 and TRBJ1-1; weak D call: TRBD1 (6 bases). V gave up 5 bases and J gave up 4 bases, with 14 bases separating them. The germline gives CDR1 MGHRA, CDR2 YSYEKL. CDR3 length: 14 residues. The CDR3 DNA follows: TGCGCCAGCAGCTCTCCATGGGGGGCCACTGAAGCTTTCTTT. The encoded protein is CASSSPWGATEAFF.